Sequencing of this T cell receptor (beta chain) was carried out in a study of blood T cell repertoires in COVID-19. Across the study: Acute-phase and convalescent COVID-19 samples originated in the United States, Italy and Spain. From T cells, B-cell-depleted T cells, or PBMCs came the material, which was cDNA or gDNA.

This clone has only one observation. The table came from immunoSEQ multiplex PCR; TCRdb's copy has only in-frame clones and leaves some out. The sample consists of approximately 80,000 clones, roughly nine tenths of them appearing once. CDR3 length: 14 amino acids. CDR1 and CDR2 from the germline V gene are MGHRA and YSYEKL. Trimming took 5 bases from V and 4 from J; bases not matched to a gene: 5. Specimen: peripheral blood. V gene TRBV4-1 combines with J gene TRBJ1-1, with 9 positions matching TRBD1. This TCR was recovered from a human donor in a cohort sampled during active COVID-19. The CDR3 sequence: CASSNKDRGTEAFF. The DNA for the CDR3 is TGCGCCAGCAGCAACAAGGACAGGGGCACTGAAGCTTTCTTT.